This T cell receptor beta chain was identified in a study of shared clonotypes between healthy human individuals. Study-level findings and limits: Enrolling few donors narrowed the genetic and exposure-history diversity that was represented. Only blood underwent sampling, and tissue repertoires likely differ.

Recent acute infections and vaccinations were absent in the healthy HIV-negative adult donors. Adults of Caucasian background living in Nashville, Tennessee made up all donors. The germline CDR1 and CDR2 sequences are MNHEY and SMNVEV (reference sequence). The ends were cut back, 6 bases at V and 3 bases at J, with 14 bases in the middle. The CDR3 consists of 15 residues. The assay was immunoSEQ multiplex PCR, and TCRdb's table has in-frame clones only and misses some. Of hundreds of thousands of clones listed, 70% to 80% are singletons. With regard to this clone: Its antigen remains unidentified.

Source material: PBMCs. The chain has TRBV27 and TRBJ2-2; unclear D gene. The TCR was taken from a woman aged 40 to 50 in good health. Some clones in this sample may be carry-over from other donors' samples. The CDR3 sequence is CASSHGPLDTGELFF. The CDR3 region has the DNA TGTGCCAGCAGCCATGGACCTCTGGACACCGGGGAGCTGTTTTTT.